Below, 7 T cell receptor beta chains from the same sample are listed, as sequenced in a study of cytotoxic CD8 clonotypes in ibrutinib-treated CLL. Method: immunoSEQ multiplex PCR; TCRdb's copy keeps in-frame clones and lacks some. The sample includes 250,000 to 350,000 clones, approximately 79% seen only once; the top ten take around 5.3%. The material sequenced was PBMCs, taken at disease progression, from a patient treated with ibrutinib. These receptors all come from a human donor with chronic lymphocytic leukemia.

The genes are TRBV19 and TRBJ2-1; 9 bases agree with TRBD2. The length of the CDR3 is 15 residues. Trimming cost V 3 bases and J 4 bases; bases outside gene matches: 4. Germline CDR1 is LNHDA and CDR2 is SQIVND (reference sequence). DNA for the CDR3: TGTGCCAGTAGTATTATCAGCGGGGGGTACAATGAGCAGTTCTTC. Translating it yields CASSIISGGYNEQFF.

The chain carries TRBV9 and TRBJ2-7, with D possibly TRBD2 on 6 matching bases. With 7 bases removed from V and 5 bases from J, the gap between germline ends came to 13 bases. CDR1 is SGDLS and CDR2 is YYNGEE in the germline V gene. The CDR3 has 12 residues. The CDR3 coding sequence is TGTGCCAGCGGCGGAGGGAGGAACGAGCAGTACTTC. Its translation is CASGGGRNEQYF. Full variable domain (rest looked up from reference TRBV9 and TRBJ2-7): DSGVTQTPKHLITATGQRVTLRCSPRSGDLSVYWYQQSLDQGLQFLIQYYNGEERAKGNILERFSAQQFPDLHSELNLSSLELGDSALYFCASGGGRNEQYFGPGTRLTVT.

The rearrangement uses TRBV27 and TRBJ2-7, with 8 bases that match TRBD1. The ends lost 10 bases at V and 3 bases at J; junction bases unmatched: 5. Per germline, CDR1 MNHEY and CDR2 SMNVEV (reference sequence). CDR3 length: 12 amino acids. CDR3 protein: CATKDRDYEQYF. The CDR3 DNA reads as TGTGCCACCAAGGACAGGGACTACGAGCAGTACTTC.

This clone was seen a single time. The chain has TRBV5-1 and TRBJ2-7; 13 nucleotides match TRBD2. CDR1 and CDR2 (germline): SGHRS, YFSETQ. CDR3 size: 17 residues. V was clipped by 4 bases and J by 3 bases; unmatched bases: 10. The CDR3 loop reads CASSRERGLAGNYEQYF. The CDR3 nucleotides are TGCGCCAGCAGCCGTGAAAGGGGACTAGCGGGGAACTACGAGCAGTACTTC.

The CDR3 nucleotides read TGTGCCAGCATGGCGGCGGGATGGAACACCGGGGAGCTGTTTTTT. Amino acids: CASMAAGWNTGELFF. The chain joins TRBV2 to TRBJ2-2; D might be TRBD2 (6 bases). V shed 7 bases and J shed 1 base, with 13 bases lying between them. Germline-derived CDR1 and CDR2 are SNHLY and FYNNEI. The CDR3 sequence is 15 residues long.

This clone was seen a few times. The V gene is TRBV9, the J gene TRBJ1-6, with a possible D match to TRBD1 (5 bases). There are 14 residues in the CDR3. Germline assignment: CDR1 SGDLS and CDR2 YYNGEE. V shed 2 bases and J shed 10 bases, with 13 bases lying between them. The chain's CDR3 is CASSVGPLGSPLHF. CDR3 nucleotides: TGTGCCAGCAGCGTGGGGCCCCTGGGATCACCCCTCCACTTT.

In nucleotides, the CDR3 is TGCGCCAGCAGGGGACAGGGTATGAACACTGAAGCTTTCTTT. Protein product: CASRGQGMNTEAFF. V is TRBV10-2 and J is TRBJ1-1; TRBD1 matches at 9 bases. CDR1 is WSHSY and CDR2 is SAAADI in the germline V gene. Trimming took 6 bases from V and 0 from J; bases not matched to a gene: 2. The CDR3 sequence is 14 residues long.